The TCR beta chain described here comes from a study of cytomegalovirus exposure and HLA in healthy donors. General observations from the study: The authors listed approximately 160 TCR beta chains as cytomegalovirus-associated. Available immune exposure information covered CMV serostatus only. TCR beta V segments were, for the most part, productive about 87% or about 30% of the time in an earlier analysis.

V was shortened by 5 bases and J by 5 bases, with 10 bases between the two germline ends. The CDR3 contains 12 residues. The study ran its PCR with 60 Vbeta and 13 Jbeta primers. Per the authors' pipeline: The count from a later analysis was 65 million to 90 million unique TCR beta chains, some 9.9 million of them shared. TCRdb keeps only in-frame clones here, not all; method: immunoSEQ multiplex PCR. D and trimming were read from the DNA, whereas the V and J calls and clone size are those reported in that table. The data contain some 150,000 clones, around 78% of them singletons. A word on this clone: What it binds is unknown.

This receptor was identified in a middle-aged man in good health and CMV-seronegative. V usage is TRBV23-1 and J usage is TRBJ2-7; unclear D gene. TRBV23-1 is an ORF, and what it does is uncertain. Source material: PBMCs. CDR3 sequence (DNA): TGCGCCAGCAGTAGAGGCAGAGACGAGCAGTACTTC. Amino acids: CASSRGRDEQYF.